The source of this T cell receptor beta chain is a study of regulatory T cells in long-lasting Graves disease (dated by TCRdb to the early 2020s). Looking at the study overall: In the newly diagnosed Graves' disease group, patients had been taking antithyroid drugs for less than 3 months. This study used TCR sequencing and RNA sequencing of peripheral blood to compare persistent Graves' disease patients against newly diagnosed Graves' disease patients. The study was conducted in China and was registered as a clinical trial. A total of about 35 samples underwent TCR sequencing: about 13 from persistent and roughly 20 from newly diagnosed Graves' disease patients. General findings and caveats noted by the study authors: Only the TCR beta chain was sequenced and analyzed. As a limitation, the authors acknowledged that the small sample size may reduce accuracy. Lower TCR Shannon entropy and fewer highly expanded clones were observed in persistent Graves' disease patients than in newly diagnosed patients, which suggested clonal expansion. Preferential use of TRBV28, TRBJ1-2 and TRBJ2-5 was observed in persistent disease, whereas TRBV20-1 and TRBJ2-1 were favored in newly diagnosed disease. Because the primary lesion, thyroid tissue, could not be accessed, the study looked at peripheral blood alone. More public clonotypes were shared among persistent patients (under 3,000) than among newly diagnosed patients (just under 1,000).

The label giving this sample's time point can be read as: newly diagnosed GD, antithyroid drugs for less than 3 months. For both TCR sequencing and RNA sequencing, RNA was extracted from PBMCs in TRIzol. The diagnosis of Graves' disease followed American Thyroid Association guidelines. Patients for the study were recruited at an endocrinology department in Xi'an, China. Each patient gave 7.5 to 10 milliliters of peripheral blood, collected in an EDTA anticoagulant tube. PBMCs were isolated by Ficoll Paque Plus density gradient separation without further T cell sorting. An Agilent 2100 Bioanalyzer and agarose gel were used to assess RNA quality, and a NanoDrop 2000 was used to measure RNA concentration. This clonotype was picked up many times. What this receptor recognizes is not known. The input lacks base qualities; no much larger clone sits a single base away. CDR1 is given as SGHTA and CDR2 as FQGTGA, both from the germline V gene. From its cysteine to its phenylalanine, the CDR3 spans 15 amino acids. Only the CDR3 portion is preserved as DNA: 45 bases, with reading frame beginning at the first base. The junction shows trimming of 5 bases on V and 0 bases on J, and the gene matches do not reach 7 bases of it.

The library came from multiplex PCR. Sequencing used an Illumina HiSeq 4000. CDR3 regions were amplified by Arm-PCR with iRepertoire HTBI primers to construct TCR beta libraries. Before sequencing, the PCR products went through gel purification. From the authors' description of their analysis: Gene usage analysis of CDR3 amino acid clonotypes used the 62 TRBV and some 15 TRBJ segments found across samples. COPE and FqMerger were used to merge the filtered high-quality paired reads into contigs. BLAST was used to align contigs to IMGT TRBV, TRBD and TRBJ reference genes, and CDR3 was defined according to IMGT. Highly expanded clones were defined as clonotypes with a frequency above 0.1%. Shannon entropy was used to measure repertoire diversity, and the Gini coefficient was used to measure V-J evenness. Public clonotypes were defined as clonotypes shared by more than one individual. TCRdb's own reprocessing of the public reads used fastp at Q25 and MiXCR and kept productive beta chains. Each entry is one CDR3 protein sequence, shown with its most common DNA and genes. TCRdb's processing, not the authors', yielded these V and J calls. Across this sample there are 440,000 or so distinct CDR3 sequences, with 14% to 15% seen only once. The ten largest clones add up to roughly 17% of the sample.

These data also featured in a second study, about T cells in Graves' hyperthyroidism and ophthalmopathy. The second paper further reports: Stable Graves' hyperthyroidism was defined as the absence of progression to ophthalmopathy over 18 months of follow-up. The hyperthyroidism patients were between 18 and 65 years old and newly diagnosed, with a disease duration of less than 2 months. Patients with uncontrolled infections, other autoimmune diseases, pregnancy or lactation were excluded. Diagnoses were based on clinical symptoms, serum thyroxine and TRAb, thyroid ultrasound and orbital computed tomography. The TCR CDR3 was subjected to a first round of RT-PCR using the HTBI primer set and the Qiagen OneStep RT-PCR kit. Most expanded thyroid clonotypes (frequency above 0.001) were also detected in blood, suggesting blood repertoires may reflect thyroid immune responses. In cross-validation, a model built on a 13 V-J signature told ophthalmopathy apart from stable hyperthyroidism with under 90% sensitivity and roughly 83% specificity, and in testing the same model reached 80%/75%. In validation, progression to ophthalmopathy was predicted by the model with 55% to 71% sensitivity and around 76% specificity, a median of approximately 7.1 months before onset. To identify TCR V-J signatures that set the groups apart, the researchers used a discovery cohort of 100 patients, made up of 43 with Graves' ophthalmopathy and some 60 with stable Graves' hyperthyroidism. Whether ophthalmopathy could be predicted prospectively was tested in an independent validation cohort made up of 18 hyperthyroidism patients plus 17 patients who later progressed to ophthalmopathy. The roughly 100 discovery patients were randomly divided into training and test sets at a 7:3 ratio. In addition, the study compared T-cell repertoires in thyroid tissue and in blood from roughly 6 Graves' hyperthyroidism patients. After blood sampling, hyperthyroidism patients were treated with methimazole at a starting dose of 30 mg daily, and ophthalmopathy patients were treated with high-dose intravenous methylprednisolone. The libraries were constructed in a second round of multiplex PCR and then size-selected and purified. Libraries were sequenced paired-end with 100 bp reads on an Illumina HiSeq2000. SOAPnuke was used to process the raw data, with reads discarded if the reads contained adapters or uncalled bases, had a mean Phred below 15, or lacked an exact constant-primer or identifier match. COPE v1.2.5 was used to merge high-quality paired reads, and clonotypes were defined as unique nucleotide sequences. MiTCR v1.1 was used to align clonotypes to the IMGT TRBV, TRBD and TRBJ reference segments. Analysis was restricted to V-J combinations with a frequency above 0.0001, which covered about 99% of repertoires. The TCS score was defined as the ratio of F50 (clonal expansion) to E x V (chaos), calculated using BLOSUM62-based TCRdist between CDR3 peptides within each V-J. Welch's t-statistics and random forest reduced just over 500 V-J features to around 14, which were used in a naive Bayes classifier (R e1071). Sample size was not statistically predetermined, and investigators were not blinded to group allocation. The paper describes TCR Vbeta CDR3 sequencing of 135 peripheral blood samples, made up of about 40 ophthalmopathy patients, more than 70 hyperthyroidism patients and about 17 progressor patients.

This TCR derives from a woman aged 25 to 39 with Graves disease. Donor details come from another sample of the same person, matched by shared clones. This material consisted of peripheral blood mononuclear cells (PBMCs), taken at new diagnosis, from a patient treated with antithyroid drugs. This chain joins TRBV7-3 to TRBJ2-7; a stretch of 7 junction bases matches TRBD2. The nucleotides read TGTGCCAGCAGCCCTGACGGCGGGAGCTCCTACGAGCAGTACTTC. Translated, it reads CASSPDGGSSYEQYF.